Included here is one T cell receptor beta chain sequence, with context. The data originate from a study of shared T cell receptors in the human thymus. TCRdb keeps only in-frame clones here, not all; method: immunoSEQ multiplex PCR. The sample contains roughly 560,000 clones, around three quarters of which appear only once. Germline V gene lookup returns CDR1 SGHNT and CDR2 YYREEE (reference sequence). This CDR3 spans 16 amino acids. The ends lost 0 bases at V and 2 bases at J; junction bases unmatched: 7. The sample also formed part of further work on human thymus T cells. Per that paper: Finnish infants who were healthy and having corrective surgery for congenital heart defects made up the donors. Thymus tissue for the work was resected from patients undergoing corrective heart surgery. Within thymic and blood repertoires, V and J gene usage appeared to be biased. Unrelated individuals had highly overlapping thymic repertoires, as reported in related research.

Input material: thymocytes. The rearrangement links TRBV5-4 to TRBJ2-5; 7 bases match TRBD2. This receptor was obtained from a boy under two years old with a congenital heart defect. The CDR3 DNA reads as TGTGCCAGCAGCTTGGCCCCGGGACTACCACAAGAGACCCAGTACTTC. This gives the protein CASSLAPGLPQETQYF.